The T cell receptor (beta chain) described here comes from a study of OX40 agonist ivuxolimab in advanced cancers. Study context: Patients were treated with ivuxolimab, an agonistic anti-OX40 (CD134) antibody. A history of anti-PD-1, anti-PD-L1 or anti-CTLA-4 therapy was acceptable, and more than 30% had some. Ivuxolimab doses were 0.01, 0.1, 0.3, 1.5, 3 or 10 mg/kg every 2 weeks.

Study-level results: Part of the nonresponder group also had normalized T-cell clonal expansion that was low.

Germline loops: CDR1 MNHNS, CDR2 SASEGT. The CDR3 is made up of 15 amino acids. The V segment lost 0 bases and the J segment 8 bases; nucleotides outside the gene matches: 5. The table came from immunoSEQ multiplex PCR; TCRdb's copy has only in-frame clones and leaves some out. The sample lists about 88,000 clones, 85% to 90% occurring once. A note on this clone: Its antigen is unidentified.

The specimen was CD4+ or CD8+ T cells sorted from blood, collected in a trial of the OX40 agonist ivuxolimab. The gene calls are TRBV6-1 and TRBJ1-4; 8 bases match TRBD1. The sequence was collected from an adult with an advanced solid tumor such as melanoma, head and neck, liver or kidney cancer. The CDR3 here is CASSEAATGEEKLFF. The CDR3 DNA reads TGTGCCAGCAGTGAAGCAGCGACAGGGGAAGAAAAACTGTTTTTT.